This TCR beta chain was documented in a study of cytomegalovirus exposure and HLA in healthy donors. Notes on the study in general: The tendency of first-cohort TCR clusters to co-occur in the 120 or so validation repertoires was identified by a subsequent analysis.

Looked up from germline, CDR1 is KGHSH and CDR2 is LQKENI. The V end lost 3 bases, the J end lost 8 bases, and 22 bases lay between the germline ends. The CDR3 is 16 residues long. Method: immunoSEQ multiplex PCR; TCRdb's copy keeps in-frame clones and lacks some. The repertoire holds about 140,000 clones, with approximately 85% as singletons. A word on this clone: Its antigen is not known.

The chain carries TRBV18 and TRBJ1-2, with D unclear. The source of this sequence is a woman aged 25 to 39 in good health and CMV-seronegative. Specimen: PBMCs. CDR3: CASSPRSDGDLVGYTF. For the CDR3, the DNA is TGTGCCAGCTCACCCCGGAGTGACGGAGACCTTGTCGGCTACACCTTC.